A single sample is the source of the 4 T cell receptor beta chains below, sequenced in a study of cytomegalovirus exposure and HLA in healthy donors (dated by TCRdb to the late 2010s). Libraries were built with the immunoSEQ multiplex PCR assay. A mixture of 60 forward primers for TCR Vbeta segments and 13 reverse primers for TCR Jbeta segments was used in the multiplex PCR. TCRdb stores this immuneACCESS table with in-frame sequences only. Part of the clones is absent; in the studies checked, under half of the shortfall reflects unresolved V genes, and no reason is known for the rest. The sample table lists roughly 120,000 clones, 80% to 90% of them with a count of one. The ten most abundant clones make up less than 1.1% of the sample. The sample comprised PBMCs. All receptors come from a woman aged 25 to 45 in good health and CMV-seronegative.

The gene calls are TRBV4-1 and TRBJ1-2; D remains unclear. V dropped 4 bases and J dropped 1 base, with 10 bases sitting between them. The CDR3 has 14 residues. The germline gives CDR1 MGHRA, CDR2 YSYEKL. CDR3 nucleotide sequence: TGCGCCAGCAGCCCCGCAGGATTTAACTATGGCTACACCTTC. It codes for CASSPAGFNYGYTF.

V gene TRBV14 combines with J gene TRBJ1-2; D unclear. The length of the CDR3 is 15 residues. CDR1 SGHDN and CDR2 FVKESK come from the germline V gene. V was pared by 0 bases and J by 3 bases, with 11 bases between. In DNA, the CDR3 is TGTGCCAGCAGCCAAGACGCCCGAGGGCACTATGGCTACACCTTC. This gives the protein CASSQDARGHYGYTF.

The chain employs TRBV18 and TRBJ1-5, with a weak D call TRBD1 (5 bases). V shed 4 bases and J shed 1 base, with 11 bases lying between them. Germline CDR1 reads KGHSH; CDR2 reads LQKENI. This CDR3 is 15 amino acids long. In DNA form, the CDR3 reads TGTGCCAGCTCACGACTGAAGGGGAGCAATCAGCCCCAGCATTTT. This gives the protein CASSRLKGSNQPQHF.

The CDR3 sequence is CASSVGQLYEQYF. CDR3 sequence (DNA): TGTGCCAGCAGCGTGGGACAACTGTACGAGCAGTACTTC. The chain carries TRBV7-9 and TRBJ2-7; TRBD1 might be the D (6 bases). CDR1 is SEHNR and CDR2 is FQNEAQ in the germline V gene (reference sequence). V was clipped by 5 bases and J by 4 bases, with 12 bases between them. The CDR3 covers 13 residues.